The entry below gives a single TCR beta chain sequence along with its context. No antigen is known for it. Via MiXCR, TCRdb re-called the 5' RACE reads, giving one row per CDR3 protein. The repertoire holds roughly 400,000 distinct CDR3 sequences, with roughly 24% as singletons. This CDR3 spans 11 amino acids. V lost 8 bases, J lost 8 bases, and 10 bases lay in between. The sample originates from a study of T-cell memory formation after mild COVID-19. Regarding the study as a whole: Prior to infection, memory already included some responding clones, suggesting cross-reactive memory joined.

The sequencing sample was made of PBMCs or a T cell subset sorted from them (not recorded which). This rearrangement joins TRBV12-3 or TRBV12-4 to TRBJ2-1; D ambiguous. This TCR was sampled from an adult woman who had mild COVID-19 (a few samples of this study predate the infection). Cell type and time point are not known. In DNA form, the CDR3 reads TGTGCCAGCGGAAGGTGGGATGAGCAGTTCTTC. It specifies CASGRWDEQFF.